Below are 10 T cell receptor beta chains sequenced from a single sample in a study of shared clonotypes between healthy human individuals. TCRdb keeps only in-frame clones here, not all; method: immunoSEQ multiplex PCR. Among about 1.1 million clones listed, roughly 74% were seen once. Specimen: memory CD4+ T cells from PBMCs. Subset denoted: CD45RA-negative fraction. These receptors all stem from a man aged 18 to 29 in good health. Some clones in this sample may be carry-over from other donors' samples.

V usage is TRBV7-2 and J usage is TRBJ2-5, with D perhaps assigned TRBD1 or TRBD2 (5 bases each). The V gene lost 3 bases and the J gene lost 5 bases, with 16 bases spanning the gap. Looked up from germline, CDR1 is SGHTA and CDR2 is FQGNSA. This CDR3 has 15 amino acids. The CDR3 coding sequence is TGTGCCAGCAGCTTGTTCACCCGGGGCGCGGAGACCCAGTACTTC. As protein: CASSLFTRGAETQYF.

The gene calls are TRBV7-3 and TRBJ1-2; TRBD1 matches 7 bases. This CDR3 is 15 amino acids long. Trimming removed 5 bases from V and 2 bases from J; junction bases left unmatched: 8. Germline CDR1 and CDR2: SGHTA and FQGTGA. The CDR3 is CASSPGTANNYGYTF. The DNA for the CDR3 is TGTGCCAGCAGCCCCGGGACAGCCAACAACTATGGCTACACCTTC.

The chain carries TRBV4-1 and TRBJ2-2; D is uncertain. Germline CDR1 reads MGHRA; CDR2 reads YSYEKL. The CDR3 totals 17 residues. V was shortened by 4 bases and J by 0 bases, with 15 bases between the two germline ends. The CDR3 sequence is CASSPLGTQTNTGELFF. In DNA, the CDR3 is TGCGCCAGCAGCCCTCTTGGTACCCAAACGAACACCGGGGAGCTGTTTTTT.

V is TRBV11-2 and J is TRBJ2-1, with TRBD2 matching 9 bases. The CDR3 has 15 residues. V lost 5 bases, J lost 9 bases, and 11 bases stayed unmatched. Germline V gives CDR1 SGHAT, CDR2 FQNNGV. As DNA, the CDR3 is TGTGCCAGCAGCGCCCTAGGGCGGGAGGGCCTTGAGCAGTTCTTC. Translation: CASSALGREGLEQFF.

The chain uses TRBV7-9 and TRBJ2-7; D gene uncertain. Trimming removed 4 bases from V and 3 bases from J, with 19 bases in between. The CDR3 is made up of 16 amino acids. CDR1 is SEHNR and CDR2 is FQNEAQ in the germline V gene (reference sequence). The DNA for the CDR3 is TGTGCCAGCAGCTCATTCCCCTCGGGTATCTTCTACGAGCAGTACTTC. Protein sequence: CASSSFPSGIFYEQYF. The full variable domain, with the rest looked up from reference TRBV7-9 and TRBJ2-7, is DTGVSQNPRHKITKRGQNVTFRCDPISEHNRLYWYRQTLGQGPEFLTYFQNEAQLEKSRLLSDRFSAERPKGSFSTLEIQRTEQGDSAMYLCASSSFPSGIFYEQYFGPGTRLTVT.

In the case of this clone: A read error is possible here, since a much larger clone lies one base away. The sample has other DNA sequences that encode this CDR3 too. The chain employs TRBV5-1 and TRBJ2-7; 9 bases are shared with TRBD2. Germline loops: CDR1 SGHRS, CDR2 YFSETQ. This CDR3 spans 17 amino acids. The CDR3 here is CASSLMMTSGTNYEQYF. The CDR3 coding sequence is TGCGCCAGTAGCTTGATGATGACTAGCGGAACAAATTACGAGCAGTACTTC.

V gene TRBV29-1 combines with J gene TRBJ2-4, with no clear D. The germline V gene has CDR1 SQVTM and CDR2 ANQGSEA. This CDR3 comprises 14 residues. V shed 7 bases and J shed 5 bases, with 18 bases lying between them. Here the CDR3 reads CSALWGFSQNIQYF. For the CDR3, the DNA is TGCAGCGCCCTCTGGGGTTTTTCCCAAAACATTCAGTACTTC.

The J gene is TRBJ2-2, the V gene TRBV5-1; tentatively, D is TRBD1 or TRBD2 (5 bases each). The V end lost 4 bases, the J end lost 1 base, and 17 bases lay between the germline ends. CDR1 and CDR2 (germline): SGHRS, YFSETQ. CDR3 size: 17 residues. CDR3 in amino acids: CASSRGPAGENTGELFF. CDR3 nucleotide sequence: TGCGCCAGCAGCAGGGGCCCCGCGGGCGAGAACACCGGGGAGCTGTTTTTT.

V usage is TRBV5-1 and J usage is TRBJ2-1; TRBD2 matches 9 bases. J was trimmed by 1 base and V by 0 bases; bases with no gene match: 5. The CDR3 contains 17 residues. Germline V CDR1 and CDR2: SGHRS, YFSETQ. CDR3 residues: CASSLATAGGSYNEQFF. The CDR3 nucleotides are TGCGCCAGCAGCTTGGCCACTGCGGGAGGGTCCTACAATGAGCAGTTCTTC.

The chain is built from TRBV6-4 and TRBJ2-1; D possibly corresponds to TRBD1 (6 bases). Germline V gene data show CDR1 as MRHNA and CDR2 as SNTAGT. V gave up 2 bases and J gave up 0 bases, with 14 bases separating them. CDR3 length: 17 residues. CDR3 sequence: CASSDGGDRSSYNEQFF. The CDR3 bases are TGTGCCAGCAGTGACGGGGGTGACAGGTCCTCCTACAATGAGCAGTTCTTC.